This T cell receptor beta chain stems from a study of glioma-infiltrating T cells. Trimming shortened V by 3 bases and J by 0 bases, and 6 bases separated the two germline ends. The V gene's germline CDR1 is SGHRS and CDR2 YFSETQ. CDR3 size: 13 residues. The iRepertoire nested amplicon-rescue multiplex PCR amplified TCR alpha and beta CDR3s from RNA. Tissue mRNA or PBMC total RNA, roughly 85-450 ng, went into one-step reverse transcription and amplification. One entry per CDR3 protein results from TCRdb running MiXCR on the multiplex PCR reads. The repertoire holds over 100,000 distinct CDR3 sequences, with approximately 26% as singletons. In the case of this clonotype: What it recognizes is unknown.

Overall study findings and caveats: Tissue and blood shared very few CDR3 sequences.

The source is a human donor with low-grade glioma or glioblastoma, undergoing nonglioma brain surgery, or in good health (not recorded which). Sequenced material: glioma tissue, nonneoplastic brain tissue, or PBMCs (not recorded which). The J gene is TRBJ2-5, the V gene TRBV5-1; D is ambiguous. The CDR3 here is CASSSQNQETQYF. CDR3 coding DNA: TGCGCCAGCAGCTCTCAGAACCAAGAGACCCAGTACTTC.